This T cell receptor (beta chain) is from a study of T-cell reconstitution after alpha-beta-depleted transplantation in children. Unique molecular identifiers tagged the TCRbeta library. TCRdb analysed the PCR reads with MiXCR anew, one entry per CDR3 protein. The table shows a few hundred thousand distinct CDR3 sequences, with around 18% occurring only once. Germline V gene lookup returns CDR1 LNHNV and CDR2 YYDKDF (reference sequence). The CDR3 loop spans 17 amino acids. V shed 3 bases and J shed 0 bases, with 14 bases lying between them. The chain employs TRBV15 and TRBJ2-2; D gene unclear. This TCR was recovered from a human donor who donated a stem cell graft to a child with acute lymphoblastic leukemia. Sequenced material: PBMCs from the stem cell graft donor, taken from the stem cell graft. CDR3 coding DNA: TGTGCCACCAGCAGGGGCCGTACGCTCTCGAACACCGGGGAGCTGTTTTTT. It encodes CATSRGRTLSNTGELFF. The variable domain in full, with the rest retrieved from reference TRBV15 and TRBJ2-2, is DAMVIQNPRYQVTQFGKPVTLSCSQTLNHNVMYWYQQKSSQAPKLLFHYYDKDFNNEADTPDNFQSRRPNTSFCFLDIRSPGLGDTAMYLCATSRGRTLSNTGELFFGEGSRLTVL.